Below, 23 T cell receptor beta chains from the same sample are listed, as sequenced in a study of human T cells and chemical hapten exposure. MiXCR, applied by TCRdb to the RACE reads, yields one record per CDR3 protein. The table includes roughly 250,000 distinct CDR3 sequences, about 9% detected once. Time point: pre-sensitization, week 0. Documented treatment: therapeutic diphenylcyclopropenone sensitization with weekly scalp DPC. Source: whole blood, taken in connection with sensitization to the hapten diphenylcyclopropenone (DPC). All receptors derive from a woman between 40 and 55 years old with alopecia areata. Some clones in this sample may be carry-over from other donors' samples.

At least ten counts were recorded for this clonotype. CDR3 coding DNA: TGTGCCAGCAGCAACCTTGGGACAGGCGTTTACGAGCAGTACTTC. Protein product: CASSNLGTGVYEQYF. This sequence joins TRBV7-9 and TRBJ2-7; 8 nucleotides align to TRBD1. Germline V lookup: CDR1 SEHNR, CDR2 FQNEAQ (reference sequence). V shed 5 bases, J shed 4 bases, and the junction held 10 bases outside the gene matches. The CDR3 runs 15 residues.

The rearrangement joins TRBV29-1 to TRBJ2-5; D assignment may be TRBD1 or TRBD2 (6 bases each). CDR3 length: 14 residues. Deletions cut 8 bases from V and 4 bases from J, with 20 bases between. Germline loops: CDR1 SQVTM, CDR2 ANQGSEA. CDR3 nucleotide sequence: TGCAGCACAAAGGGGGGCGGCGACGGAGAGACCCAGTACTTC. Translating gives CSTKGGGDGETQYF. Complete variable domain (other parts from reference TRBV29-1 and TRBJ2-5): SAVISQKPSRDICQRGTSLTIQCQVDSQVTMMFWYRQQPGQSLTLIATANQGSEATYESGFVIDKFPISRPNLTFSTLTVSNMSPEDSSIYLCSTKGGGDGETQYFGPGTRLLVL.

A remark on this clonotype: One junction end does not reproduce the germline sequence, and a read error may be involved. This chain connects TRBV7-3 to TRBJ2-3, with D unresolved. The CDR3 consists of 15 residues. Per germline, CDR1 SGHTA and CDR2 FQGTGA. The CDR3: CASSEGIISTNTQYF. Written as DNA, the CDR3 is TGTGCCAGCAGCGAAGGCATAATTAGCACAAATACGCAGTATTTT. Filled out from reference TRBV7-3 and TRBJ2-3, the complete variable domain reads GAGVSQTPSNKVTEKGKYVELRCDPISGHTALYWYRQSLGQGPEFLIYFQGTGAADDSGLPNDRFFAVRPEGSVSTLKIQRTERGDSAVYLCASSEGIISTNTQYFGPGTRLTVL.

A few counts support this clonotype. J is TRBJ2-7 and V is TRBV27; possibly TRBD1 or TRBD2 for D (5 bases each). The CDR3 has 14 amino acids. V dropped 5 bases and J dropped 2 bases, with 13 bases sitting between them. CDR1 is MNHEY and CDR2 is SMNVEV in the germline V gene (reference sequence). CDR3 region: CASSPLGVTYEQYF. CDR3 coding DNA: TGTGCCAGCAGTCCCCTGGGGGTCACCTACGAGCAGTACTTC.

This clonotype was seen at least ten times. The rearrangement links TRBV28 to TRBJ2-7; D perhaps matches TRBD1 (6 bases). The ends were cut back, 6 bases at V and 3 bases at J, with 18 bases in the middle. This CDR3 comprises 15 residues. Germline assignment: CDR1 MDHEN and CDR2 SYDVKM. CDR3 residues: CASSDRTETFYEQYF. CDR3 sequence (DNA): TGTGCCAGCAGCGATCGGACAGAGACCTTCTACGAGCAGTACTTC.

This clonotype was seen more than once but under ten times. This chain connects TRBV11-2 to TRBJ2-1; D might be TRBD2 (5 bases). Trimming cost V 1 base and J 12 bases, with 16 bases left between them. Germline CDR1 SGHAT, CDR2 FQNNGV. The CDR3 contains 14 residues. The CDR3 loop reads CASSLVAGLDSQFF. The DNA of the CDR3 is TGTGCCAGCAGCTTAGTCGCCGGACTCGATTCGCAGTTCTTC.

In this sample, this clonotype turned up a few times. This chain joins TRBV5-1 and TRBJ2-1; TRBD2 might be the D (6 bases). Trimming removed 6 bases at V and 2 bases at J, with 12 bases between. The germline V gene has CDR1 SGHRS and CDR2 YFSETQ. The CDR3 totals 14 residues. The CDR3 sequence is CASMEGSPYNEQFF. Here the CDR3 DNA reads TGCGCCAGCATGGAGGGAAGCCCCTACAATGAGCAGTTCTTC.

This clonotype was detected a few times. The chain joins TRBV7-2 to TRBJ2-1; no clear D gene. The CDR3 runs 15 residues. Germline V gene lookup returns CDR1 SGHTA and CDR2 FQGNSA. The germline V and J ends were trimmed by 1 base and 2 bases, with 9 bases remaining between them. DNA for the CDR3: TGTGCCAGCAGCTTAGGGGGTTACACCTACAATGAGCAGTTCTTC. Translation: CASSLGGYTYNEQFF.

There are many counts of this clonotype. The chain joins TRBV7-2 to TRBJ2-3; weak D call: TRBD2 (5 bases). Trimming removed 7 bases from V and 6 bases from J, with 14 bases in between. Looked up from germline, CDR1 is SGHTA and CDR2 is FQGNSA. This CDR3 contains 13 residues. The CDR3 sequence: CASTTAGEDTQYF. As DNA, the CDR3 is TGTGCCAGCACCACCGCCGGGGAGGATACGCAGTATTTT.

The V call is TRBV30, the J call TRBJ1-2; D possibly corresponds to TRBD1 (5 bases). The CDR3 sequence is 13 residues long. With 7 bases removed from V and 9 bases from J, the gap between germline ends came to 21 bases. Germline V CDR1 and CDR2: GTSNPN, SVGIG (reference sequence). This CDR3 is CAYTLGGADRYTF. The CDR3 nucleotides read TGTGCCTACACCCTGGGTGGGGCCGATCGCTACACCTTC.

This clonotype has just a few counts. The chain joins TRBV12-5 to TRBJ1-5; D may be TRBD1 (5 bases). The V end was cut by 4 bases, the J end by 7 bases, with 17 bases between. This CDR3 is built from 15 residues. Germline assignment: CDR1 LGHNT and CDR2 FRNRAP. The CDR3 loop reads CASGWSQGRWQPQHF. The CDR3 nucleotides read TGTGCTAGTGGTTGGAGTCAGGGTAGGTGGCAGCCCCAGCATTTT.

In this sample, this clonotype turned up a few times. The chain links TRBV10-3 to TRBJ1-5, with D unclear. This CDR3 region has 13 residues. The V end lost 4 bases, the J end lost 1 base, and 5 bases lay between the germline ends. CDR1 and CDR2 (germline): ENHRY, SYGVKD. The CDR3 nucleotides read TGTGCCATCAGTGGGCAGAGCAATCAGCCCCAGCATTTT. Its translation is CAISGQSNQPQHF.

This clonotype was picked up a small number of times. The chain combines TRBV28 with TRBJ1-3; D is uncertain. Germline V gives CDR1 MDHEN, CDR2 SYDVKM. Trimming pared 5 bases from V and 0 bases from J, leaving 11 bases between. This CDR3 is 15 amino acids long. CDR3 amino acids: CASSTGPTSGNTIYF. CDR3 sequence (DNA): TGTGCCAGCAGTACCGGACCGACCTCTGGAAACACCATATATTTT.

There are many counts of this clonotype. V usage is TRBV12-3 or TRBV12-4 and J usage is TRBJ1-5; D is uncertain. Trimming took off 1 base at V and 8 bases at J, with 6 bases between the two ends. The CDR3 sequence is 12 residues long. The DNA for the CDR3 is TGTGCCAGCAGTTTAGGGGAAGAGCCCCAGCATTTT. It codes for CASSLGEEPQHF.

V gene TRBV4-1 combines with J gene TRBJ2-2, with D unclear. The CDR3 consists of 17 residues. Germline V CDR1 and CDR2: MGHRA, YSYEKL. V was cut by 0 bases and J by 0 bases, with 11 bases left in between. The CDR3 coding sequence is TGCGCCAGCAGCCAAGATGACTGGCGGTCGAACACCGGGGAGCTGTTTTTT. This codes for CASSQDDWRSNTGELFF.

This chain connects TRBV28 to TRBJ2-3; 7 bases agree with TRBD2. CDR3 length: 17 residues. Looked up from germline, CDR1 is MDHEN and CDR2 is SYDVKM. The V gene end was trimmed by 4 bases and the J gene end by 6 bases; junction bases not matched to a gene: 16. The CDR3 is CASSSSSAGVSWDTQYF. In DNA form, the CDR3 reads TGTGCCAGCAGTTCCTCTAGCGCGGGAGTTTCTTGGGATACGCAGTATTTT.

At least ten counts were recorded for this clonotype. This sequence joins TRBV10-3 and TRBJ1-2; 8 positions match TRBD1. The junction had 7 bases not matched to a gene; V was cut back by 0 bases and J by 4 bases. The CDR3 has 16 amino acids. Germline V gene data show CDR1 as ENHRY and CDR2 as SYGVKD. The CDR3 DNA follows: TGTGCCATCAGTGAGTCGCGTCAGGGGGCTCTCTATGGCTACACCTTC. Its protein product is CAISESRQGALYGYTF.

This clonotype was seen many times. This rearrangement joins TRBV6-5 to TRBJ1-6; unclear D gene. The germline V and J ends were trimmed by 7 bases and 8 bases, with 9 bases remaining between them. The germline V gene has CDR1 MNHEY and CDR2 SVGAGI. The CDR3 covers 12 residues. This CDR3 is CASKVMDSPLHF. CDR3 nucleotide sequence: TGTGCCAGCAAAGTGATGGATTCACCCCTCCACTTT.

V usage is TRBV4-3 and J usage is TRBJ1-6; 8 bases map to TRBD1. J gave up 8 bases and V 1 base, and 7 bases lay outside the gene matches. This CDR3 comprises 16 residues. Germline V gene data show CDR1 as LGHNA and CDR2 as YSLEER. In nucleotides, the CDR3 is TGCGCCAGCAGCCAAGCGACGGACAGGGAATATTCACCCCTCCACTTT. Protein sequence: CASSQATDREYSPLHF.

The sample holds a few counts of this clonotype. The CDR3 region is CASIRFLNTGELFF. The CDR3 DNA sequence: TGTGCCAGCATTAGGTTCTTGAACACCGGGGAGCTGTTTTTT. This sequence joins TRBV6-2 or TRBV6-3 and TRBJ2-2; D uncertain. CDR1 is MNHEY, CDR2 SVGEGT, per germline. V was trimmed by 7 bases and J by 1 base, leaving 10 bases between them. The CDR3 covers 14 residues.

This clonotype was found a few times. CDR3 coding DNA: TGTGCCAGCAGCGTATTACACGGGAGCTCCTACAATGAGCAGTTCTTC. This gives the protein CASSVLHGSSYNEQFF. V usage is TRBV9 and J usage is TRBJ2-1, with D perhaps matching TRBD2 (6 bases). The CDR3 runs to 16 residues. Trimming left V 1 base short and J 0 bases short, with 11 bases between. Germline CDR1 is SGDLS and CDR2 is YYNGEE.

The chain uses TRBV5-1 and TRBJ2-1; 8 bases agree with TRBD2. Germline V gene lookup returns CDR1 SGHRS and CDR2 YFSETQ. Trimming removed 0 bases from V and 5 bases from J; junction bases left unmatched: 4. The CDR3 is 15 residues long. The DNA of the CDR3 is TGCGCCAGCAGCTTGGTATTAGCGGGACACAATGAGCAGTTCTTC. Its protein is CASSLVLAGHNEQFF.

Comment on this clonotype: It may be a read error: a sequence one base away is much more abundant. The chain's CDR3 is CAGSPWTGRRDTEAFF. CDR3 nucleotide sequence: TGTGCCGGCAGCCCTTGGACAGGGAGGAGAGACACTGAAGCTTTCTTT. The chain employs TRBV7-9 and TRBJ1-1; 8 nucleotides line up with TRBD1. This CDR3 has 16 amino acids. CDR1 and CDR2 from the germline V gene are SEHNR and FQNEAQ (reference sequence).